This is a list of T cell receptor beta chains from one sample in a study of T-cell memory formation after mild COVID-19. TCRdb reprocessed the 5' RACE reads with MiXCR, giving one entry per CDR3 protein. This sample has 50,000 to 75,000 distinct CDR3 sequences, with over 8.5% found just once. Sequenced input: PBMCs or a T cell subset sorted from them (not recorded which). The receptors here all came from a man aged 18 to 29 who had mild COVID-19 (a few samples of this study predate the infection). Cell type and time point are not known. Both conserved end residues are part of each CDR3. Each record gives: J gene, clone size, V gene, D gene, CDR3 DNA, CDR3 protein. D genes are given only for firm matches. Part of the rows lack a size; the others show once, few, many or a class for expanded clones.

J gene: TRBJ2-1
clone size: .
V gene: TRBV11-3
D gene: .
CDR3 DNA: TGTGCCAGCAGCTTATCGGCTAGCACCGATCATGAGCAGTTCTTC
CDR3 protein: CASSLSASTDHEQFF

J gene: TRBJ2-5
clone size: many
V gene: TRBV4-1
D gene: TRBD2
CDR3 DNA: TGCGCCAGCAGCCTGGGAGCGGGGGAGGGCCAAGAGACCCAGTACTTC
CDR3 protein: CASSLGAGEGQETQYF

J gene: TRBJ1-4
clone size: .
V gene: TRBV18
D gene: .
CDR3 DNA: TGTGCCAGCTCACAACAGACCACCTCCGGGGAAAAACTGTTTTTT
CDR3 protein: CASSQQTTSGEKLFF

J gene: TRBJ1-2
clone size: few
V gene: TRBV4-1
D gene: TRBD1
CDR3 DNA: TGCGCCAGCAGCCAAGAAGTGGCAGGGGGCCTTGGAGGTGGCTACACCTTC
CDR3 protein: CASSQEVAGGLGGGYTF

J gene: TRBJ2-1
clone size: .
V gene: TRBV6-2/TRBV6-3
D gene: TRBD1
CDR3 DNA: TGTGCCAGCAGTTACACGCTCGGACAGGGGAGGAATGAGCAGTTCTTC
CDR3 protein: CASSYTLGQGRNEQFF

J gene: TRBJ2-4
clone size: .
V gene: TRBV7-2
D gene: .
CDR3 DNA: TGTGCCAGCAGCTTAAATGAAGGGTTGAGCATTCAGTACTTC
CDR3 protein: CASSLNEGLSIQYF

J gene: TRBJ2-6
clone size: .
V gene: TRBV12-3/TRBV12-4
D gene: .
CDR3 DNA: TGTGCCAGCGGAATTCTCTCTGGGGCCAACGTCCTGACTTTC
CDR3 protein: CASGILSGANVLTF

J gene: TRBJ2-1
clone size: few
V gene: TRBV7-2
D gene: .
CDR3 DNA: TGTGCCAGCAGCTTCCAGGGGAATGAGCAGTTCTTC
CDR3 protein: CASSFQGNEQFF

J gene: TRBJ2-4
clone size: .
V gene: TRBV11-2
D gene: TRBD1
CDR3 DNA: TGTGCCAGCAGCCACTACCAGGGGGCGTCGGTCAAAAACATTCAGTACTTC
CDR3 protein: CASSHYQGASVKNIQYF

J gene: TRBJ2-3
clone size: few
V gene: TRBV9
D gene: .
CDR3 DNA: TGTGCCAGCAGCCCCCCGGGCGTGACAGATACGCAGTATTTT
CDR3 protein: CASSPPGVTDTQYF

J gene: TRBJ2-1
clone size: .
V gene: TRBV18
D gene: .
CDR3 DNA: TGTGCCAGCTCACCACCAGCTGGGGGCCGTTACAATGAGCAGTTCTTC
CDR3 protein: CASSPPAGGRYNEQFF

J gene: TRBJ2-7
clone size: .
V gene: TRBV5-5
D gene: .
CDR3 DNA: TGTGCCAGCAGCTTGGGGCAGGGGCTCTACGAGCAGTACTTC
CDR3 protein: CASSLGQGLYEQYF

J gene: TRBJ2-1
clone size: few
V gene: TRBV3-1
D gene: .
CDR3 DNA: TGTGCCAGCAGCCAAGCGTTTGGAAATGAGCAGTTCTTC
CDR3 protein: CASSQAFGNEQFF

J gene: TRBJ1-6
clone size: few
V gene: TRBV5-1
D gene: .
CDR3 DNA: TGCGCCAGCAGCCCGGGGACACGGATAAATTCACCCCTCCACTTT
CDR3 protein: CASSPGTRINSPLHF

J gene: TRBJ1-5
clone size: .
V gene: TRBV7-8
D gene: .
CDR3 DNA: TGTGCCAGCAGCCCATACGCGGTAAATAGCAATCAGCCCCAGCATTTT
CDR3 protein: CASSPYAVNSNQPQHF

J gene: TRBJ1-1
clone size: few
V gene: TRBV12-3/TRBV12-4
D gene: .
CDR3 DNA: TGTGCCAGCAGCAGGGACTCACGGAACACTGAAGCTTTCTTT
CDR3 protein: CASSRDSRNTEAFF

J gene: TRBJ1-5
clone size: .
V gene: TRBV28
D gene: .
CDR3 DNA: TGTGCCAGCAGTCCCTGGGGCAATCAGCCCCAGCATTTT
CDR3 protein: CASSPWGNQPQHF

J gene: TRBJ2-5
clone size: few
V gene: TRBV27
D gene: TRBD1
CDR3 DNA: TGTGCCAGCAGTCTCCGGGACAGGGTCGAGACCCAGTACTTC
CDR3 protein: CASSLRDRVETQYF

J gene: TRBJ2-3
clone size: many
V gene: TRBV5-6
D gene: .
CDR3 DNA: TGTGCCAGCAGCGATCGGAGGTATACGCAGTATTTT
CDR3 protein: CASSDRRYTQYF

J gene: TRBJ2-5
clone size: .
V gene: TRBV6-5
D gene: .
CDR3 DNA: TGTGCCAGCAGTTATCTGACAGGACTGCCACAAGAGACCCAGTACTTC
CDR3 protein: CASSYLTGLPQETQYF

J gene: TRBJ2-1
clone size: .
V gene: TRBV3-1
D gene: TRBD2
CDR3 DNA: TGTGCCAGCAGCCGGCTAGCGGGGGGCCGATACAATGAGCAGTTCTTC
CDR3 protein: CASSRLAGGRYNEQFF

J gene: TRBJ2-7
clone size: .
V gene: TRBV5-1
D gene: TRBD1
CDR3 DNA: TGCGCCAGCACGTGGACAGGGGGCTCCTACGAGCAGTACTTC
CDR3 protein: CASTWTGGSYEQYF

J gene: TRBJ2-1
clone size: .
V gene: TRBV7-2
D gene: TRBD2
CDR3 DNA: TGTGCCAGCAGCATGCCGGCGGGACTAGCGACCAATGAGCAGTTCTTC
CDR3 protein: CASSMPAGLATNEQFF

J gene: TRBJ2-3
clone size: many
V gene: TRBV7-9
D gene: .
CDR3 DNA: TGTGCCAGCAGCGCTAGAGCGGTCTCTAAGGCAGATACGCAGTATTTT
CDR3 protein: CASSARAVSKADTQYF

J gene: TRBJ2-5
clone size: medium-sized
V gene: TRBV7-6
D gene: TRBD2
CDR3 DNA: TGTGCCAGCAGATGGGATTCGGGGGGGCAAGAGACCCAGTACTTC
CDR3 protein: CASRWDSGGQETQYF

J gene: TRBJ1-2
clone size: .
V gene: TRBV4-3
D gene: .
CDR3 DNA: TGCGCCAGCAGCCCGGGCGGTTTCGACTATGGCTACACCTTC
CDR3 protein: CASSPGGFDYGYTF

J gene: TRBJ1-2
clone size: .
V gene: TRBV20-1
D gene: .
CDR3 DNA: TGCAGTGCTAGAGAGAGGACGGTGGGTCGCAGCTATGGCTACACCTTC
CDR3 protein: CSARERTVGRSYGYTF

J gene: TRBJ2-1
clone size: few
V gene: TRBV6-2/TRBV6-3
D gene: .
CDR3 DNA: TGTGCCAGCGGCATCAATGAGCAGTTCTTC
CDR3 protein: CASGINEQFF

J gene: TRBJ2-4
clone size: .
V gene: TRBV12-3/TRBV12-4
D gene: TRBD1
CDR3 DNA: TGTGCCAGCAGTCCCGGGACAGGGGGGGAAAACATTCAGTACTTC
CDR3 protein: CASSPGTGGENIQYF

J gene: TRBJ1-1
clone size: .
V gene: TRBV12-3/TRBV12-4
D gene: TRBD1
CDR3 DNA: TGTGCCAGCAGTCGACAGGGTGGGAGCACTGAAGCTTTCTTT
CDR3 protein: CASSRQGGSTEAFF

J gene: TRBJ2-5
clone size: .
V gene: TRBV20-1
D gene: TRBD2
CDR3 DNA: TGCAGTGCTCTCAGCGGGGCTCAAGAGACCCAGTACTTC
CDR3 protein: CSALSGAQETQYF

J gene: TRBJ1-6
clone size: few
V gene: TRBV5-8
D gene: .
CDR3 DNA: TGTGCCAGCAGCTCGCCCTACGGGACCCATAATTCACCCCTCCACTTT
CDR3 protein: CASSSPYGTHNSPLHF

J gene: TRBJ2-3
clone size: few
V gene: TRBV29-1
D gene: TRBD2
CDR3 DNA: TGCAGCGTTGTGCGGACTAGCGGCACAGATACGCAGTATTTT
CDR3 protein: CSVVRTSGTDTQYF

J gene: TRBJ2-7
clone size: .
V gene: TRBV11-2
D gene: .
CDR3 DNA: TGTGCCAGCAGCCTAATCTACGAGCAGTACTTC
CDR3 protein: CASSLIYEQYF

J gene: TRBJ2-3
clone size: few
V gene: TRBV5-1
D gene: .
CDR3 DNA: TGCGCCAGCAGCTTGATGGGGGGCGCAGATACGCAGTATTTT
CDR3 protein: CASSLMGGADTQYF

J gene: TRBJ2-1
clone size: few
V gene: TRBV7-3
D gene: TRBD2
CDR3 DNA: TGTGCCAGCAGCAGTAGCGGGGGTCCCGGCAATGAGCAGTTCTTC
CDR3 protein: CASSSSGGPGNEQFF

J gene: TRBJ2-3
clone size: few
V gene: TRBV5-6
D gene: TRBD1
CDR3 DNA: TGTGCCAGCAGCTCTTGGACAGGCGACACAGATACGCAGTATTTT
CDR3 protein: CASSSWTGDTDTQYF

J gene: TRBJ2-2
clone size: .
V gene: TRBV5-1
D gene: .
CDR3 DNA: TGCGCCAGCAAATTTTTCCGCGGAAGGGACACCGGGGAGCTGTTTTTT
CDR3 protein: CASKFFRGRDTGELFF

J gene: TRBJ1-1
clone size: .
V gene: TRBV10-3
D gene: .
CDR3 DNA: TGTGCCATCAGTGAAGGGTGGTCGGGGGCTTTCTTT
CDR3 protein: CAISEGWSGAFF

J gene: TRBJ2-5
clone size: .
V gene: TRBV18
D gene: TRBD2
CDR3 DNA: TGTGCCAGCTCACCTACAGCGGGGGTCGAGACCCAGTACTTC
CDR3 protein: CASSPTAGVETQYF

J gene: TRBJ2-5
clone size: few
V gene: TRBV5-1
D gene: .
CDR3 DNA: TGCGCCAGCAGCTTGGAACAGATTGGTGGAGAGACCCAGTACTTC
CDR3 protein: CASSLEQIGGETQYF

J gene: TRBJ2-3
clone size: .
V gene: TRBV7-2
D gene: TRBD2
CDR3 DNA: TGTGCCAGCAGCTTTAGCGGGCCCCTCACAGATACGCAGTATTTT
CDR3 protein: CASSFSGPLTDTQYF

J gene: TRBJ2-4
clone size: few
V gene: TRBV5-1
D gene: .
CDR3 DNA: TGCGCCAGCAGCTGGACAGAAACTTTAGCCAAAAACATTCAGTACTTC
CDR3 protein: CASSWTETLAKNIQYF

J gene: TRBJ2-3
clone size: .
V gene: TRBV20-1
D gene: .
CDR3 DNA: TGCAGTGCTCCCCCGACTAGGACAGATACGCAGTATTTT
CDR3 protein: CSAPPTRTDTQYF

J gene: TRBJ1-5
clone size: few
V gene: TRBV27
D gene: TRBD1
CDR3 DNA: TGTGCCAGCAGCCGAGGGGGCGAGGGTCAGCCCCAGCATTTT
CDR3 protein: CASSRGGEGQPQHF

J gene: TRBJ2-5
clone size: few
V gene: TRBV5-5
D gene: .
CDR3 DNA: TGTGCCAGCAGCCAGGGACCGATGCAAGAGACCCAGTACTTC
CDR3 protein: CASSQGPMQETQYF

J gene: TRBJ2-3
clone size: few
V gene: TRBV5-1
D gene: TRBD1
CDR3 DNA: TGCGCCAGCAGCCCCGGACAGGTACTGAGCACAGATACGCAGTATTTT
CDR3 protein: CASSPGQVLSTDTQYF

J gene: TRBJ1-2
clone size: .
V gene: TRBV3-1
D gene: TRBD1
CDR3 DNA: TGTGCCAGCAGCCTCGGTAACAGGGGTAACTATGGCTACACCTTC
CDR3 protein: CASSLGNRGNYGYTF

J gene: TRBJ1-1
clone size: .
V gene: TRBV27
D gene: TRBD1
CDR3 DNA: TGTGCCAGCAGTCTGAAGACAGGGGGATCCCTGAACACTGAAGCTTTCTTT
CDR3 protein: CASSLKTGGSLNTEAFF

J gene: TRBJ2-5
clone size: .
V gene: TRBV5-1
D gene: TRBD2
CDR3 DNA: TGCGCCAGCAGCTTGGCCCTAGCGGGCCAAGAGACCCAGTACTTC
CDR3 protein: CASSLALAGQETQYF

J gene: TRBJ2-5
clone size: .
V gene: TRBV7-9
D gene: .
CDR3 DNA: TGTGCCAGCAGCTTAGGGTGGGGGTCTGGTGAGACCCAGTACTTC
CDR3 protein: CASSLGWGSGETQYF

J gene: TRBJ2-5
clone size: many
V gene: TRBV5-1
D gene: .
CDR3 DNA: TGCGCCAGCAGCTTGGGGACTACGGTGCAAGAGACCCAGTACTTC
CDR3 protein: CASSLGTTVQETQYF